This is a list of T cell receptor beta chains from one sample in a study of T cells in Graves' hyperthyroidism and ophthalmopathy. MiXCR was run by TCRdb on the multiplex PCR reads, yielding one entry per CDR3 protein. The table records approximately 700,000 distinct CDR3 sequences, 45% of them present only once. The source material was peripheral blood or thyroid tissue (not recorded which). The receptors derive from an adult man with Graves' disease, either hyperthyroidism or ophthalmopathy (not recorded which). The CDR3 runs from the conserved cysteine through the conserved F or W. A D gene is named only where the DNA matches it firmly. Only some rows state a clone size, as once, few, many or a class for expanded clones.

clone size | J gene | V gene | D gene | CDR3 DNA | CDR3 protein
NA | TRBJ1-5 | TRBV12-3/TRBV12-4 | NA | TGTGCCAGCAGTTTCAGACAGTTGGATAGCAATCAGCCCCAGCATTTT | CASSFRQLDSNQPQHF
NA | TRBJ1-2 | TRBV11-2 | TRBD1 | TGTGCCAGCAGCTTGGGGACAGGGGGCTTTGGCTACACCTTC | CASSLGTGGFGYTF
NA | TRBJ2-2 | TRBV9 | NA | TGTGCCAGCAGCCCCCATGTCGGGGACACCGGGGAGCTGTTTTTT | CASSPHVGDTGELFF
NA | TRBJ2-5 | TRBV7-9 | TRBD1 | TGTGCCAGCAGCCCCGCCGGGACAGCTCAAGAGACCCAGTACTTC | CASSPAGTAQETQYF
many | TRBJ2-5 | TRBV7-8 | NA | TGTGCCAGCAGCAACAGACAGACCCAGTACTTC | CASSNRQTQYF
NA | TRBJ2-3 | TRBV20-1 | TRBD2 | TGCAGTGCTAGCCCCACTAGCGGGACGACAGATACGCAGTATTTT | CSASPTSGTTDTQYF
NA | TRBJ1-2 | TRBV7-9 | NA | TGTGCCAGCAGCCTCTGGGCCTCGCCTCGGGGGGACTATGGCTACACCTTC | CASSLWASPRGDYGYTF
NA | TRBJ2-7 | TRBV2 | TRBD1 | TGTGCCAGCAGTACAGGGGTCAACGCCTACGAGCAGTACTTC | CASSTGVNAYEQYF
many | TRBJ1-6 | TRBV7-9 | NA | TGTGCCAGCAGCATTAATTCACCCCTCCACTTT | CASSINSPLHF
NA | TRBJ2-2 | TRBV5-1 | TRBD2 | TGCGCCAGCAGCTTGGCCCTAGCGGGAGACACCGGGGAGCTGTTTTTT | CASSLALAGDTGELFF
many | TRBJ1-2 | TRBV7-2 | NA | TGTGCCAGCAGATCCCAGGGGCGGGACTACACCTTC | CASRSQGRDYTF
NA | TRBJ1-1 | TRBV5-4 | NA | TGTGCCAGCAGCTTCGGAGCCAGGGCCACTGAAGCTTTCTTT | CASSFGARATEAFF
many | TRBJ1-2 | TRBV20-1 | TRBD1 | TGCAGTGCTCGAACCATACAGGGGCGCTATGGCTACACCTTC | CSARTIQGRYGYTF
NA | TRBJ1-1 | TRBV9 | TRBD1 | TGTGCCAGCAGCGTGGGGAACAGGGGGTTGAGTGAAGCTTTCTTT | CASSVGNRGLSEAFF
few | TRBJ1-2 | TRBV10-3 | TRBD1 | TGTGCCATCAGTGGACTCCGGGACAGCCGTAACTATGGCTACACCTTC | CAISGLRDSRNYGYTF
NA | TRBJ1-4 | TRBV5-6 | TRBD1 | TGTGCCAGCAGGCTTGACAGGGGTACTAATGAAAAACTGTTTTTT | CASRLDRGTNEKLFF
NA | TRBJ2-7 | TRBV4-1 | TRBD1 | TGCGCCAGCAGCCAACTCCGACAGGGGGCGGGCGAGCAGTACTTC | CASSQLRQGAGEQYF